This TCR beta chain was obtained from a study of beta chain features in type 1 diabetes. Study details: Patients shared similar age, gender and cell yields with healthy donors. Broader study findings: Among all four CD4+ subsets, Type 1 diabetes patients had TCRB CDR3s that were moderately but significantly shorter.

Every isolated RNA sample was fully reverse transcribed, so sequencing captured expressed TCRB transcripts. Here immunoSEQ multiplex PCR was the method, and the copy in TCRdb shows in-frame clones only, minus some. The sample lists under 550,000 clones, about an eighth seen once, with more than 0.045% in the top ten. There are 14 residues in the CDR3. V dropped 1 base and J dropped 0 bases, with 6 bases sitting between them. CDR1 SEHNR and CDR2 FQNEAQ come from the germline V gene (reference sequence). Regarding this clone: Its antigen is unidentified. Other DNA sequences from this sample encode an identical CDR3 as well.

The TCR originated in a woman under 30 in good health. Sequencing was carried out using naive CD4+ T cells from blood. The rearrangement links TRBV7-9 to TRBJ1-1; no clear D gene. The CDR3 spells CASSLGQVNTEAFF. DNA for the CDR3: TGTGCCAGCAGCTTAGGGCAAGTGAACACTGAAGCTTTCTTT.